In its sample, the clone carrying this TCR beta chain was seen once. Its antigen is currently unknown. Here immunoSEQ multiplex PCR was the method, and the copy in TCRdb shows in-frame clones only, minus some. In the table there are some 140,000 clones, more than 85% of which are singletons. J gave up 5 bases and V 4 bases, and 10 bases lay outside the gene matches. The germline gives CDR1 SGHRS, CDR2 YFSETQ. The CDR3 length is 16 residues. These data belong to a study of T cell responses to AZD1222 COVID-19 vaccine. Study results and limitations: Repertoire samples came only from after the peak T cell response.

Sequenced material: peripheral blood, taken on day 0 of AZD1222 vaccination. The source of this sequence is an adult in good health. The chain joins TRBV5-1 to TRBJ2-7; TRBD2 aligns across 12 bases. The CDR3 protein is CASSPSTSGRTDEQYF. CDR3 nucleotide sequence: TGCGCCAGCAGCCCCTCGACTAGCGGGAGAACTGACGAGCAGTACTTC.